Below are 2 T cell receptor beta chains sequenced from a single sample in a study of T cell responses to AZD1222 COVID-19 vaccine. The data were produced by immunoSEQ multiplex PCR, yet TCRdb's version contains in-frame clones alone and is incomplete. The repertoire holds roughly 150,000 clones, with approximately 90% as singletons. This specimen was peripheral blood, taken on day 0 of AZD1222 vaccination. These receptors came from an adult in good health.

The chain employs TRBV24-1 and TRBJ2-5; 8 bases are a match to TRBD2. The CDR3 is 14 residues long. J gave up 1 base and V 6 bases, and 3 bases lay outside the gene matches. Germline V gene lookup returns CDR1 KGHDR and CDR2 SFDVKD. In DNA, the CDR3 is TGTGCCACCAGTCAAGCGGGGGTCCAAGAGACCCAGTACTTC. Translated: CATSQAGVQETQYF.

This chain connects TRBV5-8 to TRBJ1-6, with TRBD1 as a possible D gene (5 bases). The germline V gene has CDR1 SGHTS and CDR2 YDEGEE. Trimming cost V 4 bases and J 3 bases, with 11 bases left between them. The CDR3 has 15 residues. CDR3 loop: CASSRGRSYNSPLHF. The CDR3, as DNA: TGTGCCAGCAGCAGGGGACGGAGCTATAATTCACCCCTCCACTTT.